The 5 T cell receptor beta chains below all came from one sample that was sequenced in a study of T-cell memory formation after mild COVID-19. MiXCR was run by TCRdb on the 5' RACE reads, yielding one entry per CDR3 protein. The sample yields 300,000 to 350,000 distinct CDR3 sequences, 14% seen once. The sequenced material came from PBMCs or a T cell subset sorted from them (not recorded which). These receptors were taken from a man in his late teens or twenties who had mild COVID-19 (a few samples of this study predate the infection). Cell type and time point are not known.

This chain links TRBV11-2 with TRBJ2-3; 9 bases are shared with TRBD2. Germline CDR1 and CDR2: SGHAT and FQNNGV. The CDR3 is 15 amino acids. J gave up 3 bases and V 8 bases, and 9 bases lay outside the gene matches. CDR3 bases: TGTGCCAGCCACTGGGGGCTAGCGGGGACAGATACGCAGTATTTT. Protein: CASHWGLAGTDTQYF.

Only a few counts were recorded for this clonotype. This sequence joins TRBV20-1 and TRBJ1-1; TRBD1 aligns across 8 bases. V was clipped by 0 bases and J by 3 bases; unmatched bases: 3. The CDR3 is 14 residues long. The V gene's germline CDR1 is DFQATT and CDR2 SNEGSKA (reference sequence). CDR3 region: CSARDRQGYTEAFF. The CDR3 DNA reads TGCAGTGCTAGAGACCGACAGGGGTACACTGAAGCTTTCTTT.

This clonotype was counted a few times. V and J are TRBV12-3 or TRBV12-4 and TRBJ2-2, with D uncertain. Trimming pared 8 bases from V and 5 bases from J, leaving 15 bases between. The CDR3 runs to 14 residues. The CDR3 loop is CASPYAQVTGELFF. The CDR3 DNA reads as TGTGCCAGCCCATATGCCCAGGTGACCGGGGAGCTGTTTTTT.

This clonotype has a handful of counts. The J gene is TRBJ2-3, the V gene TRBV3-1; D is uncertain. V was cut by 0 bases and J by 2 bases, with 9 bases left in between. Germline V gene lookup returns CDR1 LGHDT and CDR2 YNNKEL (reference sequence). This CDR3 is 15 amino acids long. The DNA for the CDR3 is TGTGCCAGCAGCCAAGACTCGGCATTCACAGATACGCAGTATTTT. Protein: CASSQDSAFTDTQYF.

The gene calls are TRBV6-5 and TRBJ1-3; TRBD1 aligns across 8 bases. Germline CDR1 MNHEY, CDR2 SVGAGI. CDR3 size: 16 residues. Trimming at V came to 6 bases and at J to 0 bases, leaving 7 bases not matched to a gene. CDR3 sequence (DNA): TGTGCCAGCAGCAGAGACAGGGGCTCCTCTGGAAACACCATATATTTT. Amino acids: CASSRDRGSSGNTIYF.